The clone carrying this T cell receptor (beta chain) appeared a few times. This study enrolled people aged about 18 to 95 from under 25 US geographic areas. Cohorts were determined from participant-reported clinical history. This sample stems from a study of blood T cell repertoires in COVID-19. Study-level information: Donors in the United States, Italy and Spain gave samples during acute or convalescent COVID-19.

Trimming at V came to 6 bases and at J to 7 bases, leaving 11 bases not matched to a gene. CDR1 is LNHDA, CDR2 SQIVND, per germline (reference sequence). The length of the CDR3 is 16 residues. Sequencing used immunoSEQ multiplex PCR; TCRdb keeps in-frame clones, though not all of them. The table shows approximately 150,000 clones, with 82% occurring only once. Sequencing was done on a sample of PBMCs or T cells enriched from blood (not recorded which). V usage is TRBV19 and J usage is TRBJ1-6; 8 nucleotides line up with TRBD1. The clonotype comes from a man aged 60 to 75 who had recovered from COVID-19. Here the CDR3 DNA reads TGTGCCAGTAGGACTCGGACAGGGAGAAAGAATTCACCCCTCCACTTT. Translation: CASRTRTGRKNSPLHF.